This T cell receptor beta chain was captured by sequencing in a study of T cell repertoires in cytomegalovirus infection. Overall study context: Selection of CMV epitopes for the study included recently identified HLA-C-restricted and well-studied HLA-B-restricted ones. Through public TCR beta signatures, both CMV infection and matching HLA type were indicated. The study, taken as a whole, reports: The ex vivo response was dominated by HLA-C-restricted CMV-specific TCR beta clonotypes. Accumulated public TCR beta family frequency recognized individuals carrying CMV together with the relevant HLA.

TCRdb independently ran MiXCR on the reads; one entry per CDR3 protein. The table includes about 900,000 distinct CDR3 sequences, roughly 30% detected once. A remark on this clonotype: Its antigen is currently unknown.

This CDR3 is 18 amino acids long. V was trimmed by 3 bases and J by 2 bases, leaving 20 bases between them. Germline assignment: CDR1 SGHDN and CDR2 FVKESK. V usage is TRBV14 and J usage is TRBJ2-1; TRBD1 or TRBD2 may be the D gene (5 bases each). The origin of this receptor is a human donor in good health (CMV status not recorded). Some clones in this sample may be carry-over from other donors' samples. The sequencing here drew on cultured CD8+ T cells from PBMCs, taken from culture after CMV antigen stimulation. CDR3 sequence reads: CASSQPLGVAGPYNEQFF. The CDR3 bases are TGTGCCAGCAGCCAGCCCCTGGGGGTTGCAGGTCCCTACAATGAGCAGTTCTTC.